A selection of T cell receptor beta chains follows, all from one sample in a study of blood T cell repertoires in COVID-19. Profiling relied on immunoSEQ multiplex PCR, and the TCRdb table lists in-frame clones only, not all of them. The sample lists around 180,000 clones, around 87% occurring once. What was sequenced was peripheral blood. Every receptor here comes from a man aged 35-49 years with active or convalescent COVID-19. Each CDR3 is given with its conserved first and last residue. A D gene is named only where the DNA matches it firmly. Not every row has a clone size; where given, it reads once, few, many or a size class.

D	J	length	V	size	CDR3	DNA
NA	TRBJ2-3	14	TRBV18	few	CASSRAFSTDTQYF	TGTGCCAGCTCCAGGGCTTTCAGCACAGATACGCAGTATTTT
TRBD2	TRBJ2-1	16	TRBV9	NA	CASSPQPTSGVQGQFF	TGTGCCAGCAGCCCGCAACCCACTAGCGGGGTGCAGGGGCAGTTCTTC
NA	TRBJ1-1	13	TRBV5-1	NA	CASSLTGSTEAFF	TGCGCCAGCAGCTTGACAGGTTCTACTGAAGCTTTCTTT
NA	TRBJ2-7	15	TRBV11-2	few	CASSLTTREQDEQYF	TGTGCCAGCAGCTTAACAACCAGGGAACAGGACGAGCAGTACTTC
NA	TRBJ1-5	13	TRBV10-2	NA	CASSGQINQPQHF	TGCGCCAGCAGTGGACAGATCAATCAGCCCCAGCATTTT
NA	TRBJ2-1	14	TRBV9	NA	CASHPRDSYNEQFF	TGTGCCAGCCACCCCAGGGATTCCTACAATGAGCAGTTCTTC
NA	TRBJ1-6	19	TRBV9	NA	CASSEGDRAGDSYNSPLHF	TGTGCCAGCAGCGAGGGGGACCGGGCAGGGGACTCCTATAATTCACCCCTCCACTTT
NA	TRBJ1-1	13	TRBV5-8	NA	CASSLVRNTEAFF	TGTGCCAGCAGCTTGGTCCGGAACACTGAAGCTTTCTTT
NA	TRBJ1-2	15	TRBV7-9	NA	CASSLDAREIKGYTF	TGTGCCAGCAGCTTAGATGCCAGGGAAATTAAGGGCTACACCTTC
TRBD1	TRBJ1-1	13	TRBV5-5	NA	CASSLATGVEAFF	TGTGCCAGCAGCTTGGCCACAGGGGTAGAAGCTTTCTTT
TRBD1	TRBJ1-1	16	TRBV7-9	NA	CASSRLGQGAQGEAFF	TGTGCCAGCAGCCGGCTGGGACAGGGGGCGCAGGGTGAAGCTTTCTTT
NA	TRBJ1-5	15	TRBV4-2	NA	CASSQDLEGIQPQHF	TGTGCCAGCAGCCAAGATTTGGAGGGTATTCAGCCCCAGCATTTT
NA	TRBJ1-2	12	TRBV19	once	CASRGAGYGYTF	TGTGCCAGTAGAGGGGCCGGATATGGCTACACCTTC
NA	TRBJ2-7	15	TRBV28	NA	CASSPGAQGGGEQYF	TGTGCCAGCAGTCCCGGGGCACAGGGCGGGGGCGAGCAGTACTTC
TRBD2	TRBJ2-5	16	TRBV5-4	NA	CASSPSGRGGQETQYF	TGTGCCAGCAGCCCCTCGGGGCGGGGGGGCCAAGAGACCCAGTACTTC
NA	TRBJ2-3	12	TRBV5-1	once	CASSLDGDTQYF	TGCGCCAGCAGCTTGGACGGTGATACGCAGTATTTT
NA	TRBJ1-1	13	TRBV6-5	NA	CASSNTWDSEAFF	TGTGCCAGCAGTAACACCTGGGACTCTGAAGCTTTCTTT
NA	TRBJ2-4	14	TRBV5-6	NA	CASGQFLAKNIQYF	TGTGCCAGCGGACAGTTTTTAGCCAAAAACATTCAGTACTTC
TRBD1	TRBJ1-2	15	TRBV6-6	NA	CASRTWDSTNYGYTF	TGTGCCAGCAGGACCTGGGACAGTACTAACTATGGCTACACCTTC
NA	TRBJ2-7	19	TRBV4-3	NA	CASSQDWSLGGGSSYEQYF	TGCGCCAGCAGCCAAGATTGGTCCCTCGGGGGAGGTAGCTCCTACGAGCAGTACTTC
NA	TRBJ2-2	15	TRBV7-9	NA	CASTYPVTNTGELFF	TGTGCCAGCACTTATCCGGTAACGAACACCGGGGAGCTGTTTTTT
NA	TRBJ1-5	15	TRBV9	few	CASSVGGEVNQPQHF	TGTGCCAGCAGCGTAGGGGGGGAGGTCAATCAGCCCCAGCATTTT
NA	TRBJ2-7	14	TRBV30	NA	CAWTQRKGAYEQYF	TGTGCCTGGACCCAAAGGAAGGGGGCCTACGAGCAGTACTTC